These T cell receptor beta chains were read from a single sample in a study of blood T cell repertoires in COVID-19. Here immunoSEQ multiplex PCR was the method, and the copy in TCRdb shows in-frame clones only, minus some. This table has almost 250,000 clones, approximately 89% appearing once. The sequenced material came from peripheral blood. The receptors were gathered from a woman between 55 and 75 years old who had recovered from COVID-19. Each CDR3 is given with its conserved first and last residue.

CAIKASGGQRNEQFF	TRBV10-3	TRBJ2-1
CASSRGGPETQYF	TRBV7-6	TRBJ2-5
CASTPAGRGGTEAFF	TRBV28	TRBJ1-1
CASSFDPGGETQYF	TRBV9	TRBJ2-5
CASSTRQSYNSPLHF	TRBV7-8	TRBJ1-6
CASSIPGGQKSNYGYTF	TRBV19	TRBJ1-2
CASSFEGFQHF	TRBV6-2/TRBV6-3	TRBJ1-5
CASSLTSASGPQHF	TRBV7-3	TRBJ1-5
CASSQQTETNEKLFF	TRBV4-1	TRBJ1-4
CASSLVLQRGPSTDTQYF	TRBV7-2	TRBJ2-3
CASSELEKLFF	TRBV2	TRBJ1-4
CASSQDYFGTGGPNEQFF	TRBV14	TRBJ2-1
CASSLVGEGGTQYF	TRBV5-6	TRBJ2-5
CASSSTKGIVWTGFFLAPGELFF	TRBV28	TRBJ2-2
CASSLPTRFQPQHF	TRBV28	TRBJ1-5
CASSPIPGQGGYGYTF	TRBV18	TRBJ1-2
CASSLTGAEAFF	TRBV7-3	TRBJ1-1
CASSLATGVTYEQYF	TRBV7-3	TRBJ2-7
CASSPSLGEKLFF	TRBV7-9	TRBJ1-4
CASSRVSNQPQHF	TRBV6-5	TRBJ1-5
CAISTRTGGASGELFF	TRBV10-3	TRBJ2-2
CASRRLGTDSYEQYF	TRBV6-5	TRBJ2-7
CASSLFGGGDEQFF	TRBV5-4	TRBJ2-1
CATSRNHRGYTF	TRBV15	TRBJ1-2
CASSSHPYEQYF	TRBV6-2/TRBV6-3	TRBJ2-7
CASSLRQGSLANTEAFF	TRBV5-6	TRBJ1-1
CSASPGPGDANTWAASWNEQFF	TRBV20-1	TRBJ2-1
CASSLTTQGANGYTF	TRBV4-3	TRBJ1-2
CASSLYGTGGESGELFF	TRBV5-1	TRBJ2-2
CASSMGLVPDEQYF	TRBV19	TRBJ2-7
CASRHWDRVETQYF	TRBV5-4	TRBJ2-5
CASSLARRDQETQYF	TRBV7-2	TRBJ2-5
CASSRTGSSYGYTF	TRBV4-3	TRBJ1-2
CAISPRQGRDEQYF	TRBV10-3	TRBJ2-7
CASSQGASRHLRAGEQYF	TRBV4-3	TRBJ2-7
CASSVTGRTYEQYF	TRBV7-2	TRBJ2-7